The 11 T cell receptor beta chains listed next were all sequenced from one sample in a study of cytomegalovirus exposure and HLA in healthy donors. 13 Jbeta primers and 60 Vbeta primers were used for the PCR. Method: immunoSEQ multiplex PCR; TCRdb's copy keeps in-frame clones and lacks some. Here the sample spans about 110,000 clones, over 60% being singletons. The sequenced sample consisted of PBMCs. Source of these receptors: a woman aged 45-65 years in good health and CMV-seropositive.

This chain uses TRBV10-3 with TRBJ2-3; TRBD1 matches 7 bases. Losses at the gene ends were 3 bases for V and 1 base for J; bases not matched to a gene: 10. Germline V gene lookup returns CDR1 ENHRY and CDR2 SYGVKD. The CDR3 runs 17 residues. Here the CDR3 reads CAISDPYRGSGTDTQYF. The DNA of the CDR3 is TGTGCCATCAGTGACCCTTACAGGGGATCGGGCACAGATACGCAGTATTTT.

This clone has only one observation. V usage is TRBV30 and J usage is TRBJ1-6; TRBD1 matches 9 bases. Germline V lookup: CDR1 GTSNPN, CDR2 SVGIG (reference sequence). The V and J ends lost 4 bases and 10 bases, in that order; junction bases with no gene match: 8. The CDR3 runs to 14 residues. DNA for the CDR3: TGTGCCTGGACGGACAGGGGACTCTCCTCACCCCTCCACTTT. Translating it yields CAWTDRGLSSPLHF.

The rearrangement joins TRBV6-1 to TRBJ2-5, with D hard to call. Trimming left V 4 bases short and J 5 bases short, with 17 bases between. Germline-derived CDR1 and CDR2 are MNHNS and SASEGT. The CDR3 length is 15 residues. The CDR3 DNA sequence: TGTGCCAGCAGTGGATTAGCAGTGTTCGTGGAGACCCAGTACTTC. The encoded protein is CASSGLAVFVETQYF.

This clone was detected only once. The chain has TRBV9 and TRBJ2-1, with D perhaps TRBD2 (5 bases). Germline assignment: CDR1 SGDLS and CDR2 YYNGEE. V was cut by 0 bases and J by 9 bases, with 10 bases left in between. The CDR3 is 13 amino acids. CDR3 DNA: TGTGCCAGCAGCGTAGGGGTGAGCGGTGAGCAGTTCTTC. This translates into CASSVGVSGEQFF.

This clone was counted between two and nine times. The chain recombines TRBV18 with TRBJ1-2, with 10 bases identical to TRBD1. V was pared by 2 bases and J by 3 bases, with 6 bases of the junction left unmatched. The CDR3 has 16 residues. The germline V gene has CDR1 KGHSH and CDR2 LQKENI. The CDR3 loop is CASSPKSDRGYYGYTF. CDR3 nucleotides: TGTGCCAGCTCACCAAAATCGGACAGGGGGTACTATGGCTACACCTTC.

V gene TRBV5-4 combines with J gene TRBJ2-1, with 9 nucleotides matching TRBD1. With 3 bases clipped from V and 7 bases from J, the junction kept 17 bases outside the gene matches. CDR1 SGHNT and CDR2 YYREEE come from the germline V gene (reference sequence). This CDR3 has 18 residues. The CDR3: CASSWLLSTGGVSNEQFF. The CDR3 DNA is TGTGCCAGCAGCTGGTTACTATCTACAGGGGGCGTTTCGAATGAGCAGTTCTTC.

V usage is TRBV10-2 and J usage is TRBJ1-4, with TRBD1 identical over 8 bases. Losses at the gene ends were 5 bases for V and 5 bases for J; bases not matched to a gene: 4. The V gene's germline CDR1 is WSHSY and CDR2 SAAADI. The CDR3 is 14 residues long. The DNA for the CDR3 is TGCGCCAGCAGTCGACAGGGGCAGAATGAAAAACTGTTTTTT. This translates into CASSRQGQNEKLFF.

The chain's CDR3 is CASSSWHPRDSLLETQYF. CDR3 nucleotides: TGTGCCAGTAGTTCCTGGCATCCACGGGACTCCCTTTTGGAGACCCAGTACTTC. The J gene is TRBJ2-5, the V gene TRBV19, with D possibly matching TRBD2 (6 bases). CDR1 is LNHDA, CDR2 SQIVND, per germline (reference sequence). This CDR3 has 18 residues. V gave up 5 bases and J gave up 5 bases, with 27 bases separating them. The variable domain in full, completed from reference TRBV19 and TRBJ2-5, reads DGGITQSPKYLFRKEGQNVTLSCEQNLNHDAMYWYRQDPGQGLRLIYYSQIVNDFQKGDIAEGYSVSREKKESFPLTVTSAQKNPTAFYLCASSSWHPRDSLLETQYFGPGTRLLVL.

The chain uses TRBV29-1 and TRBJ2-1; TRBD2 might be the D (6 bases). V shed 4 bases and J shed 9 bases, with 13 bases lying between them. The CDR3 extends over 12 amino acids. CDR1 and CDR2 from the germline V gene are SQVTM and ANQGSEA. Here the CDR3 reads CSVAVGLGEQFF. CDR3 sequence (DNA): TGCAGCGTTGCGGTGGGACTCGGTGAGCAGTTCTTC.

Notes on this clone: The junction shows a germline mismatch at one end, possibly a read error. The chain carries TRBV7-2 and TRBJ1-1; D call uncertain. The CDR3 covers 15 residues. The germline V gene has CDR1 SGHTA and CDR2 FQGNSA. CDR3 in DNA: TGTGCCAGCAGCCTAGCGACAAGCCCCAACACTGAAGCTTTCTTT. This gives the protein CASSLATSPNTEAFF. The complete variable domain, with remaining parts taken from reference TRBV7-2 and TRBJ1-1, reads GAGVSQSPSNKVTEKGKDVELRCDPISGHTALYWYRQSLGQGLEFLIYFQGNSAPDKSGLPSDRFSAERTGGSVSTLTIQRTQQEDSAVYLCASSLATSPNTEAFFGQGTRLTVV.

A single count supports this clone. The rearrangement joins TRBV2 to TRBJ2-4; D gene uncertain. V was shortened by 7 bases and J by 8 bases, with 15 bases between the two germline ends. Germline CDR1 and CDR2: SNHLY and FYNNEI. CDR3 size: 13 residues. Here the CDR3 reads CASNLALRYIQYF. The CDR3 DNA reads as TGTGCCAGCAACCTTGCCCTGAGATACATTCAGTACTTC.